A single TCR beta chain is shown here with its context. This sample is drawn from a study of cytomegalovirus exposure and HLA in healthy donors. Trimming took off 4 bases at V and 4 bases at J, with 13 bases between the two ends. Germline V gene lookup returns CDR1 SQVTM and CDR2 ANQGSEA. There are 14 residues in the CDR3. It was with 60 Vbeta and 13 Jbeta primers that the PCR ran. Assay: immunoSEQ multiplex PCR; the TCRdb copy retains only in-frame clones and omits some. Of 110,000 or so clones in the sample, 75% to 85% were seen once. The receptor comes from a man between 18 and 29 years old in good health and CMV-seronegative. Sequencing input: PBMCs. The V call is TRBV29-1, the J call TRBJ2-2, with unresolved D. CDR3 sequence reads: CSVGQGVITGELFF. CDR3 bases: TGCAGCGTTGGGCAAGGAGTTATCACCGGGGAGCTGTTTTTT.